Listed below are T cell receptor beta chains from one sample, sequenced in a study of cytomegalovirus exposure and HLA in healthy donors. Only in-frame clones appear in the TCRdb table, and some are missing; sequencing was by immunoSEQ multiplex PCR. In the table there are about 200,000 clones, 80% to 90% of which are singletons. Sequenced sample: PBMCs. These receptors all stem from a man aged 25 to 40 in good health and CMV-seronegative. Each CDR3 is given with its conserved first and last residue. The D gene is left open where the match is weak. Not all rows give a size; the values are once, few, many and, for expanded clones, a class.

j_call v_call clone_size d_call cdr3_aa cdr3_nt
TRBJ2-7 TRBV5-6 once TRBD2 CASSLRGWATAGGPYEQYF TGTGCCAGCAGCTTGAGAGGGTGGGCTACAGCGGGGGGCCCGTACGAGCAGTACTTC
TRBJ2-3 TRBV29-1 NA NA CSVAQGLGTDTQYF TGCAGCGTTGCTCAGGGGTTAGGCACAGATACGCAGTATTTT
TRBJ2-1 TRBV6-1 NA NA CASSNSPRGEQFF TGTGCCAGCAGTAACAGCCCCAGGGGTGAGCAGTTCTTC
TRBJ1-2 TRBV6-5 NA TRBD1 CASSPTGDNGYTF TGTGCCAGCAGCCCGACAGGGGATAATGGCTACACCTTC
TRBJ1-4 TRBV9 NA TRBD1 CASSVGDRGLEKLFF TGTGCCAGCAGCGTAGGGGACAGGGGGCTCGAAAAACTGTTTTTT
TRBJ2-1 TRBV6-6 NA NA CASSQVNEQFF TGTGCCAGCAGTCAGGTGAATGAGCAGTTCTTC
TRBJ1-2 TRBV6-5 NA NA CASKGGGLVPFYTF TGTGCCAGCAAGGGGGGAGGGCTGGTTCCCTTCTACACCTTC
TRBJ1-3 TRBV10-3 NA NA CAISEQGTGNTIYF TGTGCCATCAGTGAACAGGGAACTGGAAACACCATATATTTT
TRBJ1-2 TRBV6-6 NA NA CASRKDSINTYGYTF TGTGCCAGCAGGAAGGACTCAATCAACACTTATGGCTACACCTTC
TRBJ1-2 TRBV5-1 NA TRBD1 CASSFWTGRPEKNGYTF TGCGCCAGCAGCTTCTGGACAGGGCGACCCGAGAAGAATGGCTACACCTTC
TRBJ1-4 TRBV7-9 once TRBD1 CSSSRGTVTTNEKLFF TGTTCCAGCAGCAGAGGGACAGTAACAACTAATGAAAAACTGTTTTTT
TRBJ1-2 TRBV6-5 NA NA CASSLTSQGYGYTF TGTGCCAGCAGTTTAACCTCACAGGGTTATGGCTACACCTTC
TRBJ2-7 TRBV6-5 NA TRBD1 CASSPGTGDYEQYF TGTGCCAGCAGCCCCGGGACAGGGGACTACGAGCAGTACTTC
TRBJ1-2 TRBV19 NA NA CASSPSWHAGYTF TGTGCCAGTAGTCCATCCTGGCATGCTGGCTACACCTTC
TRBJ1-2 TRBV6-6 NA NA CASSYRQGSYGYTF TGTGCCAGCAGTTATCGTCAGGGTTCCTATGGCTACACCTTC
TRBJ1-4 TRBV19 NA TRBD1 CASSLGTGDEKLFF TGTGCCAGCAGCTTAGGGACAGGGGATGAAAAACTGTTTTTT
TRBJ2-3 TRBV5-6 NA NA CASSIENPRGQFYTDTQYF TGTGCCAGCAGCATAGAAAACCCGCGCGGCCAGTTCTACACAGATACGCAGTATTTT
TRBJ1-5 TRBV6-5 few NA CASSPYWASNQPQHF TGTGCCAGCAGCCCTTATTGGGCCAGCAATCAGCCCCAGCATTTT
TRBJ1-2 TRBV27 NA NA CASSSTGTYGYTF TGTGCCAGCAGTTCCACCGGGACATATGGCTACACCTTC
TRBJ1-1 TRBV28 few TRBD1 CASRGQGRTEAFF TGTGCCAGTCGGGGACAGGGTCGCACTGAAGCTTTCTTT
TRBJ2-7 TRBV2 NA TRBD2 CASNRAGTSYEQYF TGTGCCAGCAACCGAGCGGGAACCTCCTACGAGCAGTACTTC
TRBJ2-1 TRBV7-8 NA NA CASSPPSVGDEQFF TGTGCCAGCAGCCCTCCTAGCGTGGGGGATGAGCAGTTCTTC
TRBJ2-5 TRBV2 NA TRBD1 CASSDLRGPQETQYF TGTGCCAGCAGTGATTTAAGGGGGCCCCAAGAGACCCAGTACTTC
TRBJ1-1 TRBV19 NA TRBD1 CASSMGTGRTEAFF TGTGCCAGTAGTATGGGGACAGGGAGGACTGAAGCTTTCTTT
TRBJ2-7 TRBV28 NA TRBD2 CASTRGGTTYEQYF TGTGCCAGCACCCGCGGGGGGACCACATACGAGCAGTACTTC
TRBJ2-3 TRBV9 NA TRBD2 CASSSPRASGNHFPHTDTQYF TGTGCCAGCAGCTCTCCTCGCGCTAGCGGAAACCATTTTCCCCACACAGATACGCAGTATTTT
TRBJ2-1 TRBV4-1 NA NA CASSQMTVPYNEQFF TGCGCCAGCAGCCAAATGACAGTTCCCTACAATGAGCAGTTCTTC
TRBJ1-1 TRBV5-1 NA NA CASGGSVNTEAFF TGCGCCAGCGGAGGGTCCGTGAACACTGAAGCTTTCTTT
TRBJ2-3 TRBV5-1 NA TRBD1 CASSWTGVEADTQYF TGCGCCAGCAGCTGGACAGGGGTGGAGGCAGATACGCAGTATTTT
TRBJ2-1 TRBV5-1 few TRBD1 CASSAPQGAIGRNEQFF TGCGCCAGCAGCGCCCCACAGGGGGCCATAGGGAGGAATGAGCAGTTCTTC
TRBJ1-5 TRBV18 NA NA CASSPRNQPQHF TGTGCCAGCTCACCGCGAAATCAGCCCCAGCATTTT
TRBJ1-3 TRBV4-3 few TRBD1 CASSLQRQGGDTIYF TGCGCCAGCAGCCTCCAGCGACAGGGGGGGGACACCATATATTTT
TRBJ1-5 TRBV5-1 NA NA CASSLGSGPSQPQHF TGCGCCAGCAGCTTGGGTAGCGGGCCTAGTCAGCCCCAGCATTTT
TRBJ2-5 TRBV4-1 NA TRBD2 CASSQDDLAGRQETQYF TGCGCCAGCAGCCAAGATGATCTAGCGGGACGGCAAGAGACCCAGTACTTC
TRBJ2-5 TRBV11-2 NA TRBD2 CASTRQRGRMETQYF TGTGCCAGCACCCGCCAGCGGGGAAGGATGGAGACCCAGTACTTC
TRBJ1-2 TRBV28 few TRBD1 CASSLPGTGNRGYTF TGTGCCAGCAGTCTCCCCGGGACAGGGAATAGGGGCTACACCTTC
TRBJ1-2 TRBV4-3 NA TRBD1 CASSQEVQGGYGYTF TGCGCCAGCAGCCAAGAGGTGCAGGGGGGCTATGGCTACACCTTC
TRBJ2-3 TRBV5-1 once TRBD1 CASSLHGTGADTQYF TGCGCCAGCAGCTTGCATGGGACAGGGGCAGATACGCAGTATTTT
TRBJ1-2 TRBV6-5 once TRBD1 CATKFDPGGYGYTF TGTGCCACCAAATTCGACCCAGGGGGTTATGGCTACACCTTC
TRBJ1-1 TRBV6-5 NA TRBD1 CASSSGGQLNTEAFF TGTGCCAGCAGCAGCGGGGGACAGCTCAACACTGAAGCTTTCTTT
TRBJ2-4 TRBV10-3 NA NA CAISDGGANKNIQYF TGTGCCATCAGTGATGGGGGGGCCAACAAAAACATTCAGTACTTC
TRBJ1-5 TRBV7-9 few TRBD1 CAGQGDSNQPQHF TGTGCCGGCCAGGGGGATAGCAATCAGCCCCAGCATTTT
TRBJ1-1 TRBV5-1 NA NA CASSSEGPGTTEAFF TGCGCCAGCAGCTCGGAGGGTCCAGGGACCACTGAAGCTTTCTTT
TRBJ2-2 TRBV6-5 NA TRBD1 CASRGTGRTGELFF TGTGCCAGCAGGGGGACAGGGCGCACCGGGGAGCTGTTTTTT
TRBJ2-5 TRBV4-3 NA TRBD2 CASSWGRASQETQYF TGCGCCAGCAGCTGGGGGAGGGCCTCCCAAGAGACCCAGTACTTC
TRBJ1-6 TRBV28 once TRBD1 CASSPHQGAGGSPLHF TGTGCCAGCAGTCCCCACCAGGGGGCGGGCGGTTCACCCCTCCACTTT
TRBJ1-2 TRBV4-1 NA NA CASSPLLGGRRSYTF TGCGCCAGCAGCCCGTTGTTAGGAGGGAGGAGAAGCTACACCTTC
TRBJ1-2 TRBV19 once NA CASSILLNYGYTF TGTGCCAGTAGCATATTACTTAACTATGGCTACACCTTC
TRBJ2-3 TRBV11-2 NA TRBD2 CASSPEGTSQADTQYF TGTGCCAGCAGCCCGGAGGGGACTAGTCAGGCAGATACGCAGTATTTT
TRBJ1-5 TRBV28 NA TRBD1 CASSPGQGGGPQHF TGTGCCAGCAGTCCGGGACAGGGGGGAGGGCCCCAGCATTTT
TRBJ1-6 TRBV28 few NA CASSYSGKNSPLHF TGTGCCAGCAGTTACAGTGGAAAAAATTCACCCCTCCACTTT
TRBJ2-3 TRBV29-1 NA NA CSVARAVTDTQYF TGCAGCGTTGCCAGGGCAGTCACAGATACGCAGTATTTT
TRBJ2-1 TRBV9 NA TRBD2 CASSVGDSGVPPSYNEQFF TGTGCCAGCAGCGTAGGTGATAGCGGGGTGCCTCCGTCCTACAATGAGCAGTTCTTC
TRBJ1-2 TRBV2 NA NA CASSVSGNYGYTF TGTGCCAGCAGTGTTTCAGGGAACTATGGCTACACCTTC
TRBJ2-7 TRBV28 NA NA CASSARGGEQYF TGTGCCAGCAGTGCCAGGGGAGGGGAGCAGTACTTC